This TCR beta chain stems from a study of radiotherapy plus CTLA-4 blockade in lung cancer (dated by TCRdb to the late 2010s). For the wider study: Among enrolled patients, about 17% had an objective response and roughly 31% reached disease control.

The V and J ends are trimmed by 0 bases and 5 bases, leaving 18 bases between them. The germline V gene sets CDR1 to SGDLS and CDR2 to YYNGEE. Taken from cysteine to phenylalanine, the CDR3 has 16 residues. The DNA shown is the 48-base CDR3, in frame from base 1. Findings and caveats that apply to the study as a whole: The strongest predictors of response, as reported, were early dynamic changes in blood T cell clones along with a rise in serum interferon-beta after radiation. After treatment with radiotherapy and ipilimumab, TCR clones that originated in tumors expanded in peripheral blood.

Focal radiation therapy combined with CTLA-4 blockade (ipilimumab) was tested in patients with chemo-refractory metastatic non-small-cell lung cancer. A remark on this clone: The clone's antigen remains unknown. No base quality information exists; no much larger clone differs at one position.

Receptor amplification or capture employed the immunoSEQ multiplex PCR assay. TCRdb obtained this table from immuneACCESS and retained in-frame rearrangements with V and J assigned. These tables miss some clones; where compared with another copy, unresolved V genes account for less than half of the shortfall, and the remainder is unexplained. Present in this sample are around 110,000 clones, over 65% of which were seen just once. In total, the top ten clones hold around 3.3% of the sample. The sample was peripheral blood, taken from a patient treated with radiotherapy plus ipilimumab. The sequence is built from TRBV9 and TRBJ2-7, with TRBD1 tentatively as D gene (6 bases match). This clonotype was sampled from a human donor with non-small cell lung cancer that progressed on radiotherapy plus ipilimumab. Some clones in this sample may be carry-over from other donors' samples. The CDR3 reads as follows: CASSVASRQGYHEQYF. The base sequence is TGTGCCAGCAGCGTAGCTTCGAGGCAGGGGTACCACGAGCAGTACTTC.